The next 10 T cell receptor beta chains were all read from a single sample in a study of CD8 T cells in Susac syndrome (dated by TCRdb to about 2019). The library was prepared using the immunoSEQ multiplex PCR assay. RNA was extracted using the RNeasy kit, and about 0.45 to 1 ug of the RNA was reverse transcribed with random hexamers. TCRdb cleaned the public reads at Q25 with fastp, built clones with MiXCR and kept in-frame beta chains. Each entry merges the rows of one CDR3 protein and shows their most common DNA and genes. The sample includes about 300,000 distinct CDR3 sequences, with roughly 85% observed a single time. The ten most abundant clones make up approximately 0.2% of the sample. Sequenced sample: CD8+ T cells from PBMCs. The receptors stem from a human donor with multiple sclerosis.

The rearrangement joins TRBV3-1 to TRBJ1-1, with TRBD1 matching 8 bases. CDR3 length equals 16 residues. Germline CDR1 is LGHDT and CDR2 is YNNKEL (reference sequence). Unmatched junction bases numbered 4, after V lost 1 base and J lost 0 bases. The DNA for the CDR3 is TGTGCCAGCAGCCAAGGGACAGGGTCTATGAACACTGAAGCTTTCTTT. Its translation: CASSQGTGSMNTEAFF.

The chain couples TRBV30 to TRBJ2-7, with D possibly called TRBD1 or TRBD2 (5 bases each). V was shortened by 8 bases and J by 5 bases, with 19 bases between the two germline ends. Germline V CDR1 and CDR2: GTSNPN, SVGIG (reference sequence). This CDR3 comprises 13 residues. CDR3 amino acids: CARGVGTIHEQYF. DNA for the CDR3: TGTGCCCGAGGGGTAGGGACCATCCACGAGCAGTACTTC.

Only one count was recorded for this clonotype. The rearrangement links TRBV2 to TRBJ2-3, with 7 bases fitting TRBD1. The CDR3 consists of 15 residues. The ends lost 6 bases at V and 2 bases at J; junction bases unmatched: 8. CDR1 and CDR2 from the germline V gene are SNHLY and FYNNEI. CDR3 in amino acids: CASSDPGTDTDTQYF. In DNA form, the CDR3 reads TGTGCCAGCAGCGATCCCGGGACAGACACAGATACGCAGTATTTT.

The chain links TRBV28 to TRBJ2-2, with 14 bases lining up with TRBD2. This CDR3 is built from 18 residues. Germline V gene lookup returns CDR1 MDHEN and CDR2 SYDVKM. The ends lost 3 bases at V and 5 bases at J; junction bases unmatched: 8. The CDR3 reads CASSFRLAGGRWTGELFF. CDR3 bases: TGTGCCAGCAGTTTTAGACTAGCGGGAGGGCGTTGGACCGGGGAGCTGTTTTTT. Looking up the rest from reference TRBV28 and TRBJ2-2 gives the full variable domain: DVKVTQSSRYLVKRTGEKVFLECVQDMDHENMFWYRQDPGLGLRLIYFSYDVKMKEKGDIPEGYSVSREKKERFSLILESASTNQTSMYLCASSFRLAGGRWTGELFFGEGSRLTVL.

As DNA, the CDR3 is TGCAGCGTTGAGACAGGGGCGATGGCGGGCTTTCCCTACAATGAGCAGTTCTTC. Translating it yields CSVETGAMAGFPYNEQFF. V gene TRBV29-1 combines with J gene TRBJ2-1; 8 bases map to TRBD1. V lost 3 bases, J lost 2 bases, and 15 bases stayed unmatched. The CDR3 extends over 18 amino acids. Looked up from germline, CDR1 is SQVTM and CDR2 is ANQGSEA.

Here the CDR3 reads CAWETGRANQPQHF. The CDR3 region has the DNA TGTGCCTGGGAAACGGGACGGGCTAATCAGCCCCAGCATTTT. The chain recombines TRBV30 with TRBJ1-5; weak D call: TRBD1 (5 bases). The germline CDR1 and CDR2 sequences are GTSNPN and SVGIG (reference sequence). Trimming took off 5 bases at V and 4 bases at J, with 15 bases between the two ends. CDR3 length: 14 amino acids.

This clonotype has more than one count but fewer than ten. V gene TRBV20-1 combines with J gene TRBJ2-1, with a weak D call TRBD2 (6 bases). This CDR3 has 14 amino acids. V lost 7 bases to trimming and J lost 0 bases, with 13 bases between them. Germline V gives CDR1 DFQATT, CDR2 SNEGSKA (reference sequence). This chain's CDR3 is CSVAGLSSYNEQFF. The CDR3 coding sequence is TGCAGTGTCGCCGGACTAAGCTCCTACAATGAGCAGTTCTTC.

In this sample, this clonotype turned up once. This chain connects TRBV7-9 to TRBJ1-2, with D perhaps matching TRBD1 (6 bases). Deletions cut 1 base from V and 6 bases from J, with 9 bases between. The CDR3 is 13 residues long. Germline V gene sequence: CDR1 SEHNR, CDR2 FQNEAQ (reference sequence). CDR3: CASSLENRDGYTF. As DNA, the CDR3 is TGTGCCAGCAGCTTAGAGAACAGGGATGGCTACACCTTC.

The chain carries TRBV6-5 and TRBJ2-4, with D possibly being TRBD2 (6 bases). CDR1 and CDR2 (germline): MNHEY, SVGAGI. The CDR3 spans 19 residues. V lost 0 bases and J lost 7, with 25 bases in between. This CDR3 is CASSYSLRIAALKRNIQYF. The CDR3 DNA follows: TGTGCCAGCAGTTACTCCCTCCGGATAGCGGCTCTAAAAAGGAACATTCAGTACTTC.

V usage is TRBV6-5 and J usage is TRBJ1-2; D perhaps matches TRBD1 (6 bases). This CDR3 is 16 amino acids long. Germline lookup yields CDR1 MNHEY and CDR2 SVGAGI. V lost 2 bases and J 4 bases, leaving 17 bases between the germline ends. DNA for the CDR3: TGTGCCAGCAGTTACGGTGGACAGCTCCATTCCTATGGCTACACCTTC. Its translation is CASSYGGQLHSYGYTF.